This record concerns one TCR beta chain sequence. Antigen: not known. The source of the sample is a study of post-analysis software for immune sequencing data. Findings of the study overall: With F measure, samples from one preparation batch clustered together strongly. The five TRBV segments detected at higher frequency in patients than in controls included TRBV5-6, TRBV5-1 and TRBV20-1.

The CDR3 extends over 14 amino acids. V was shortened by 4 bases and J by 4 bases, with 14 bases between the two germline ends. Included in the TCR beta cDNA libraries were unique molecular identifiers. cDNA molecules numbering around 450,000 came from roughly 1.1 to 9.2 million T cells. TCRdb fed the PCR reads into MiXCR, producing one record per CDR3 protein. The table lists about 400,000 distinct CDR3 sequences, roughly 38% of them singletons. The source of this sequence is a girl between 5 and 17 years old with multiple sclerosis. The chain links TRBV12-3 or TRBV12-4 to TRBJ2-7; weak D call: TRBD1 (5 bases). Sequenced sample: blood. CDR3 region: CASSSDISLYEQYF. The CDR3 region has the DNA TGTGCCAGCAGTTCGGACATTAGCCTTTACGAGCAGTACTTC.